One and the same sample provided the 21 T cell receptor beta chains below, sequenced in a study of blood T cells in healthy people across ages. Sample-barcoded 5' priming and a J-beta primer mix drove a second PCR of about 7 to 11 cycles. TCRdb redid the calling of the 5' RACE reads with MiXCR, one entry per CDR3 protein. The sample has roughly 680,000 distinct CDR3 sequences, 20% to 25% seen once. The sequencing sample was made of blood. Every receptor here comes from a man between 65 and 85 years old in good health.

This clonotype occurred many times. V and J are TRBV5-1 and TRBJ2-5, with no clear D. This CDR3 is built from 13 residues. Germline V gives CDR1 SGHRS, CDR2 YFSETQ. V lost 1 base and J 4 bases, leaving 8 bases between the germline ends. DNA for the CDR3: TGCGCCAGCAGCTTGAACTCGGGAGAGACCCAGTACTTC. This encodes CASSLNSGETQYF.

About this clonotype: Possible read error: a much larger clone is one base away. The chain couples TRBV27 to TRBJ2-2; tentatively, D is TRBD2 (5 bases). CDR1 and CDR2 from the germline V gene are MNHEY and SMNVEV (reference sequence). Trimming shortened V by 3 bases and J by 5 bases, and 7 bases separated the two germline ends. The CDR3 totals 13 residues. The CDR3 loop is CASSFWETGELFF. CDR3 nucleotides: TGTGCCAGCAGTTTTTGGGAGACCGGGGAGCTGTTTTTT.

This clonotype was counted ten times or more. DNA of the CDR3: TGTGCCAGCAGCCAGTTAATTACCGGGGAGACCCAGTACTTC. This codes for CASSQLITGETQYF. The chain employs TRBV14 and TRBJ2-5, with unresolved D. In germline, CDR1 is SGHDN, CDR2 FVKESK. Between the trimmed V and J ends, which lost 3 bases and 5 bases, there was a span of 13 bases. The CDR3 has 14 residues. The full variable domain, its missing parts supplied by reference TRBV14 and TRBJ2-5, is EAGVTQFPSHSVIEKGQTVTLRCDPISGHDNLYWYRRVMGKEIKFLLHFVKESKQDESGMPNNRFLAERTGGTYSTLKVQPAELEDSGVYFCASSQLITGETQYFGPGTRLLVL.

V and J are TRBV12-3 or TRBV12-4 and TRBJ2-3; 10 bases are a match to TRBD2. The V and J ends lost 3 bases and 5 bases, in that order; junction bases with no gene match: 8. The CDR3 has 16 amino acids. CDR3 sequence: CASSFGLAGAGDTQYF. The CDR3 nucleotides are TGTGCCAGCAGTTTTGGCCTAGCGGGAGCCGGAGATACGCAGTATTTT.

The chain's CDR3 is CASSLVLAGTLQETQYF. CDR3 nucleotide sequence: TGTGCCAGCAGTTTAGTACTAGCGGGGACCCTCCAAGAGACCCAGTACTTC. The chain couples TRBV12-3 or TRBV12-4 to TRBJ2-5; TRBD2 agrees at 10 bases. CDR3 length: 17 residues. The V gene end was trimmed by 1 base and the J gene end by 1 base; junction bases not matched to a gene: 6.

J is TRBJ2-2 and V is TRBV27; D is undetermined. CDR1 and CDR2 (germline): MNHEY, SMNVEV (reference sequence). CDR3 size: 14 residues. V was trimmed by 1 base and J by 3 bases, leaving 6 bases between them. For the CDR3, the DNA is TGTGCCAGCAGTTTATTGTTTCACACCGGGGAGCTGTTTTTT. As protein: CASSLLFHTGELFF.

This clonotype occurred a few times. A much bigger clone sits one base away, suggesting this may be a read error. V usage is TRBV9 and J usage is TRBJ2-5; 7 bases map to TRBD1. CDR3 length equals 14 residues. Germline CDR1 reads SGDLS; CDR2 reads YYNGEE. CDR3: CASSGQGAYNEQSF. CDR3 bases: TGTGCCAGCAGCGGACAGGGAGCGTACAATGAGCAGTCCTTC.

A few counts support this clonotype. This sequence joins TRBV28 and TRBJ2-7; TRBD1 agrees at 8 bases. There are 14 residues in the CDR3. Germline V gene data show CDR1 as MDHEN and CDR2 as SYDVKM. V trimming: 2 bases; J trimming: 6 bases; junction bases outside the gene matches: 6. This CDR3 reads CASSLRTGNREQYF. The CDR3 region has the DNA TGTGCCAGCAGTTTACGGACAGGGAACCGCGAGCAGTACTTC.

J is TRBJ2-5 and V is TRBV20-1; 12 bases are a match to TRBD2. Germline V lookup: CDR1 DFQATT, CDR2 SNEGSKA (reference sequence). The V segment lost 6 bases and the J segment 1 base; nucleotides outside the gene matches: 9. This CDR3 has 16 amino acids. The CDR3 reads CSARPLAGGLQETQYF. CDR3 nucleotides: TGCAGTGCCCGCCCTCTAGCGGGGGGGCTCCAAGAGACCCAGTACTTC.

V usage is TRBV19 and J usage is TRBJ2-4; no firm D call. Germline lookup yields CDR1 LNHDA and CDR2 SQIVND (reference sequence). V lost 9 bases, J lost 1 base, and 16 bases lay in between. The CDR3 consists of 15 residues. Here the CDR3 reads CARSWQRRAKNIQYF. CDR3 DNA: TGTGCCAGATCATGGCAGCGAAGGGCCAAAAACATTCAGTACTTC.

This clonotype came up a few times. This chain connects TRBV7-2 to TRBJ2-1; 7 bases map to TRBD2. This CDR3 has 14 residues. CDR1 is SGHTA, CDR2 FQGNSA, per germline. Trimming removed 7 bases from V and 1 base from J; junction bases left unmatched: 4. The CDR3: CASTSGTSYNEQFF. The CDR3 DNA reads TGTGCCAGCACGAGCGGGACTTCCTACAATGAGCAGTTCTTC.

The chain uses TRBV20-1 and TRBJ2-1; 9 bases agree with TRBD2. V lost 5 bases, J lost 10 bases, and 6 bases stayed unmatched. The CDR3 spans 12 residues. In germline, CDR1 is DFQATT, CDR2 SNEGSKA (reference sequence). The CDR3 sequence: CSAGIAGDEQFF. CDR3 DNA: TGCAGTGCTGGGATAGCGGGAGACGAGCAGTTCTTC.

This clonotype was counted a few times. This chain connects TRBV20-1 to TRBJ2-1, with D tentatively TRBD1 (6 bases). The V end was cut by 5 bases, the J end by 0 bases, with 11 bases between. The CDR3 contains 14 residues. Germline CDR1 reads DFQATT; CDR2 reads SNEGSKA (reference sequence). The CDR3 reads CSASDRSSYNEQFF. CDR3 DNA sequence: TGCAGTGCTTCCGACAGGAGCTCCTACAATGAGCAGTTCTTC.

This clonotype was observed a few times. This clone may be a read error of a much larger clone one base away. The chain recombines TRBV2 with TRBJ1-2; tentatively, D is TRBD1 (6 bases). Germline lookup yields CDR1 SNHLY and CDR2 FYNNEI. The CDR3 runs 13 residues. Between the trimmed V and J ends, which lost 3 bases and 8 bases, there was a span of 13 bases. CDR3 sequence reads: CASSDQGLRGYTF. In DNA, the CDR3 is TGTGCCAGCAGTGACCAGGGGCTGCGGGGCTACACCTTC.

V and J are TRBV18 and TRBJ1-5; the D gene is possibly TRBD1 (5 bases). This CDR3 is 13 amino acids long. V lost 3 bases and J 7 bases, leaving 10 bases between the germline ends. Germline V gene sequence: CDR1 KGHSH, CDR2 LQKENI. CDR3 sequence reads: CASSPDSWQPQHF. CDR3 in DNA: TGTGCCAGCTCACCCGACAGTTGGCAGCCCCAGCATTTT.

The CDR3 nucleotides are TGCGCCAGCAGCTTGGAGGGGGGCCGTGACACCCAGTACTTC. It encodes CASSLEGGRDTQYF. The chain combines TRBV5-1 with TRBJ2-1, with D perhaps matching TRBD1 or TRBD2 (6 bases each). The J call may not be correct, given that the DNA end is closer to TRBJ2-5. The CDR3 contains 14 residues. The V gene's germline CDR1 is SGHRS and CDR2 YFSETQ.

V is TRBV6-2 or TRBV6-3 and J is TRBJ2-7, with 14 bases matching TRBD2. Germline CDR1 and CDR2: MNHEY and SVGEGT. J was trimmed by 2 bases and V by 2 bases; bases with no gene match: 2. CDR3 length: 16 amino acids. The CDR3 loop is CASSYGLAGGPYEQYF. The DNA for the CDR3 is TGTGCCAGCAGTTACGGACTAGCGGGAGGCCCCTACGAGCAGTACTTC.

V and J are TRBV5-6 and TRBJ2-1; D gene uncertain. V was clipped by 5 bases and J by 1 base, with 13 bases between them. The CDR3 is 15 amino acids. Germline CDR1 is SGHDT and CDR2 is YYEEEE. CDR3 in DNA: TGTGCCAGCAGTAGTGGACCGGTATCCTACAATGAGCAGTTCTTC. This translates into CASSSGPVSYNEQFF.

There are a few counts of this clonotype. This sequence joins TRBV5-1 and TRBJ2-2, with TRBD2 matching 8 bases. Germline-derived CDR1 and CDR2 are SGHRS and YFSETQ. V dropped 7 bases and J dropped 5; count of bases not matched to a gene: 4. This CDR3 has 13 residues. CDR3 in DNA: TGCGCCAGCGCGCGGGAGGTGACCGGGGAGCTGTTTTTT. It codes for CASAREVTGELFF.

There are many counts of this clonotype. The chain employs TRBV29-1 and TRBJ2-3; D is uncertain. Trimming removed 6 bases from V and 5 bases from J, with 12 bases in between. CDR3 length: 12 amino acids. Germline V gene lookup returns CDR1 SQVTM and CDR2 ANQGSEA. CDR3 DNA sequence: TGCAGCGTCCACGGGCGTCAAGATACGCAGTATTTT. Amino acids: CSVHGRQDTQYF.

This clonotype appeared many times. This rearrangement joins TRBV6-6 to TRBJ1-4; D not certain. V lost 9 bases to trimming and J lost 0 bases, with 11 bases between them. Germline V CDR1 and CDR2: MNHNY, SVGAGI (reference sequence). The CDR3 runs to 14 residues. Here the CDR3 reads CASGSRSTNEKLFF. The CDR3 nucleotides read TGTGCCAGTGGGAGCAGGTCAACTAATGAAAAACTGTTTTTT.